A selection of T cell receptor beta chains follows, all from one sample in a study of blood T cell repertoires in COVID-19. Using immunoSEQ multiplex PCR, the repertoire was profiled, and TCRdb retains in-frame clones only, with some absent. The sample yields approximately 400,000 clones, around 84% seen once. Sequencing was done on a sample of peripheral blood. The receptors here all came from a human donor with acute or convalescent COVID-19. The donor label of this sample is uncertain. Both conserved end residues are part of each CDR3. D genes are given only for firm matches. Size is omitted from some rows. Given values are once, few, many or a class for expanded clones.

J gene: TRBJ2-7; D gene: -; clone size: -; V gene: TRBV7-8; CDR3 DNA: TGTGCCACCACTGGCCCGCGGACAGTCGGCCGCTACGAGCAGTACTTC; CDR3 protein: CATTGPRTVGRYEQYF
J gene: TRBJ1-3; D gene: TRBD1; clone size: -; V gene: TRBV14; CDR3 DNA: TGTGCCAGCAGCCACGGGACAGTCCGAAACACCATATATTTT; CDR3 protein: CASSHGTVRNTIYF
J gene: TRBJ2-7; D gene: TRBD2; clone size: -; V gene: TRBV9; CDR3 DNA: TGTGCCAGCAGCGTAGACAACCCGGGACTAGCGGCTTACGAGCAGTACTTC; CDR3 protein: CASSVDNPGLAAYEQYF
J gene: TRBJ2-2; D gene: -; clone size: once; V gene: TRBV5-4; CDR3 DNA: TGTGCCAGCAGCTTGGTGGGGGCAGGGGAGCTGTTTTTT; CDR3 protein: CASSLVGAGELFF
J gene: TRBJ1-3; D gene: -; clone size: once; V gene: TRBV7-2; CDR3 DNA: TGTGCCAGCAGCTTAGGGCCCAACTCTGGAAACACCATATATTTT; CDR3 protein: CASSLGPNSGNTIYF
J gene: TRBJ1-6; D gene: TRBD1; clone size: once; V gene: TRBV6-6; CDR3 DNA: TGTGCCAGCAGTCGTACAGGGGGGTTGGAACCCCTCCACTTT; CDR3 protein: CASSRTGGLEPLHF
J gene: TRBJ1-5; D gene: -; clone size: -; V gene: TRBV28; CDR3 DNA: TGTGCCAGCAGTTCCCGACAGCTCCCTCAGCATTTT; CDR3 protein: CASSSRQLPQHF
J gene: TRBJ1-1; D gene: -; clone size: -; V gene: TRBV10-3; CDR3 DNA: TGTGCCATCAGTGGTTTAGAGGGCACTGAAGCTTTCTTT; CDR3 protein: CAISGLEGTEAFF
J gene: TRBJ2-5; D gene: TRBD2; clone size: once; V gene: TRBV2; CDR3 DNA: TGTGCCAGCAGTCAGACGGGACTAGCGGGGGGGGAGACCCAGTACTTC; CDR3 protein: CASSQTGLAGGETQYF
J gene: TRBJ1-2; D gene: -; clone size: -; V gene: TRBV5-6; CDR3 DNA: TGTGCCAGCAGCTTCGTCGGCAGGGTTCATGGCTACACCTTC; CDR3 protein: CASSFVGRVHGYTF
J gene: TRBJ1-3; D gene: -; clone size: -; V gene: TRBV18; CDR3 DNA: TGTGCCAGCTCACCGACAGGTTTCGGCTCTGGAAACACCATATATTTT; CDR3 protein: CASSPTGFGSGNTIYF
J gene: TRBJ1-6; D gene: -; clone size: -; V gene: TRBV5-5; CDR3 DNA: TGTGCCAGCAGCTTCCGAGACATCGGCAATTCACCCCTCCACTTT; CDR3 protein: CASSFRDIGNSPLHF
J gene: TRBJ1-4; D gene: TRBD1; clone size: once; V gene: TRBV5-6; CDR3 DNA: TGTGCCAGCAGCGGATACGACAGGGACGGCGAAAAACTGTTTTTT; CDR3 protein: CASSGYDRDGEKLFF
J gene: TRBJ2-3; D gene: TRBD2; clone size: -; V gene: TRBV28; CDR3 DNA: TGTGCCAGCAGTTTTAGGAAAAAGCGGGGGTCAGTAAGCACAGATACGCAGTATTTT; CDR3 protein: CASSFRKKRGSVSTDTQYF
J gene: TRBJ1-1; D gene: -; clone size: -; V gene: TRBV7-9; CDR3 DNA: TGTGCCAGCAAACCTCCAGGGCAGACGAACACTGAAGCTTTCTTT; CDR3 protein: CASKPPGQTNTEAFF
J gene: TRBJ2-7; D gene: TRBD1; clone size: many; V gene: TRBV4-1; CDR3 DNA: TGCGCCAGCAGCCGACAACCGGGACAGAGCTACGAGCAGTACTTC; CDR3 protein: CASSRQPGQSYEQYF
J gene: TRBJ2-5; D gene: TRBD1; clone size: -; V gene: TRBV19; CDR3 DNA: TGTGCCAGTAGCCCCGGGACAGGGATATCCCAAGAGACCCAGTACTTC; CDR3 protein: CASSPGTGISQETQYF
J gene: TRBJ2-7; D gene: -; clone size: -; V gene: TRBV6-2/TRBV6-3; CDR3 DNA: TGTGCCAGCAGTTATACGGGCTACGAGCAGTACTTC; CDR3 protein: CASSYTGYEQYF
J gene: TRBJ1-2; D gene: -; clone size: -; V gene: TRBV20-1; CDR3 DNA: TGCAGTGCCTTTATCTATGGCTACACCTTC; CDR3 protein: CSAFIYGYTF
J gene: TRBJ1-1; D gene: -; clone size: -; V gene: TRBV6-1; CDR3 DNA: TGTGCCAGCAGTGAAGATACCTGGATGGGGGGATCCACTGAAGCTTTCTTT; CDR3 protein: CASSEDTWMGGSTEAFF
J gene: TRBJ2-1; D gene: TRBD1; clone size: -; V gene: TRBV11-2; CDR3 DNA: TGTGCCAGCAAAACAGGGGACGGGAAAAATGAGCAGTTCTTC; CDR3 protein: CASKTGDGKNEQFF
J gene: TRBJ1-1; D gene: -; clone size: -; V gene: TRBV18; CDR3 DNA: TGTGCCAGCTCACCACCCAGGGGACGGACTGAAGCTTTCTTT; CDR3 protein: CASSPPRGRTEAFF